This is a list of T cell receptor beta chains from one sample in a study of blood T cell repertoires in COVID-19. The repertoire was sequenced with immunoSEQ multiplex PCR; TCRdb's copy has only in-frame clones and lacks some. The data show about 160,000 clones, 79% seen once. Sequences were obtained from peripheral blood. These receptor sequences come from a woman aged 55-69 years with COVID-19, enrolled during active disease. Both conserved end residues are part of each CDR3. The D gene is left open where the match is weak. Only part of the rows carry a size: once, few, many, or a class if the clone is expanded.

V gene: TRBV6-1
D gene: TRBD2
clone size: many
J gene: TRBJ2-7
CDR3 DNA: TGTGCCAGCAGTGAAGATCCAGCGGGGATCTCCTACGAGCAGTACTTC
CDR3 protein: CASSEDPAGISYEQYF

V gene: TRBV7-9
D gene: -
clone size: -
J gene: TRBJ1-1
CDR3 DNA: TGTGCCAGCAGATTAGCAGGGGTTGGCACTGAAGCTTTCTTT
CDR3 protein: CASRLAGVGTEAFF

V gene: TRBV7-2
D gene: TRBD2
clone size: -
J gene: TRBJ2-7
CDR3 DNA: TGTGCCAGCAGCTCTCTAGCGGGAGGGCGGCCCGAGCAGTACTTC
CDR3 protein: CASSSLAGGRPEQYF

V gene: TRBV21-1
D gene: -
clone size: few
J gene: TRBJ1-1
CDR3 DNA: TGTGCCAGCAGCACCTCGCGTACAGGGCCCGTCACTGAAGCTTTCTTT
CDR3 protein: CASSTSRTGPVTEAFF

V gene: TRBV2
D gene: -
clone size: -
J gene: TRBJ1-3
CDR3 DNA: TGTGCCAGCACGGAAACGGGATACTCTGGAAACACCATATATTTT
CDR3 protein: CASTETGYSGNTIYF

V gene: TRBV28
D gene: TRBD1
clone size: -
J gene: TRBJ2-2
CDR3 DNA: TGTGCCAGCAGTGTCCACAGGGGCGATTACACCGGGGAGCTGTTTTTT
CDR3 protein: CASSVHRGDYTGELFF

V gene: TRBV29-1
D gene: -
clone size: once
J gene: TRBJ2-1
CDR3 DNA: TGCAGCGTTGTGGGAGAAGTTCGGGAGCAGTTCTTC
CDR3 protein: CSVVGEVREQFF

V gene: TRBV2
D gene: -
clone size: -
J gene: TRBJ1-5
CDR3 DNA: TGTGCCAGCAACGAGGGGGGGAGCAATCAGCCCCAGCATTTT
CDR3 protein: CASNEGGSNQPQHF

V gene: TRBV3-1/TRBV3-2
D gene: TRBD1
clone size: -
J gene: TRBJ2-7
CDR3 DNA: TGTGCCAGCAGCCTAACAGGGGTTAAGTCCGGGCAGTACTTC
CDR3 protein: CASSLTGVKSGQYF

V gene: TRBV6-5
D gene: -
clone size: -
J gene: TRBJ1-6
CDR3 DNA: TGTGCCAGCAGTCGCGTAAGCAATTCACCCCTCCACTTT
CDR3 protein: CASSRVSNSPLHF

V gene: TRBV27
D gene: TRBD2
clone size: -
J gene: TRBJ2-2
CDR3 DNA: TGTGCCAGCTCCCCCCACGGGGGGGCGACCGGGGAGCTGTTTTTT
CDR3 protein: CASSPHGGATGELFF

V gene: TRBV18
D gene: TRBD1
clone size: -
J gene: TRBJ2-7
CDR3 DNA: TGTGCCAGCTCCTCAGGGGGCGCAACCTACGAGCAGTACTTC
CDR3 protein: CASSSGGATYEQYF

V gene: TRBV28
D gene: -
clone size: once
J gene: TRBJ1-3
CDR3 DNA: TGTGCCAGCCGACTTGGAAACACCATATATTTT
CDR3 protein: CASRLGNTIYF

V gene: TRBV7-2
D gene: -
clone size: few
J gene: TRBJ1-1
CDR3 DNA: TGTGCCAGCAGCTTAAACCAGGGTAACACTGAAGCTTTCTTT
CDR3 protein: CASSLNQGNTEAFF

V gene: TRBV28
D gene: -
clone size: -
J gene: TRBJ1-1
CDR3 DNA: TGTGCCAGCAGTTTACCGGGACACGTTTCTGAAGCTTTCTTT
CDR3 protein: CASSLPGHVSEAFF

V gene: TRBV7-8
D gene: -
clone size: -
J gene: TRBJ1-2
CDR3 DNA: TGTGCCAGCAGCTTGGGGAGGAACTATGGCTACACCTTC
CDR3 protein: CASSLGRNYGYTF

V gene: TRBV24-1
D gene: TRBD1
clone size: few
J gene: TRBJ1-2
CDR3 DNA: TGTGCCACCAGTGATCCCGGGACAGGGGTCGGCTACACCTTC
CDR3 protein: CATSDPGTGVGYTF

V gene: TRBV7-2
D gene: -
clone size: -
J gene: TRBJ2-7
CDR3 DNA: TGTGCCAGCACTGTGGAACTCCAGGCAACCTACGAGCAGTACTTC
CDR3 protein: CASTVELQATYEQYF

V gene: TRBV6-6
D gene: -
clone size: once
J gene: TRBJ1-3
CDR3 DNA: TGTGCCAGCAGCTCTGGGACTCGAGGAAACACCATATATTTT
CDR3 protein: CASSSGTRGNTIYF

V gene: TRBV5-6
D gene: TRBD2
clone size: -
J gene: TRBJ2-7
CDR3 DNA: TGTGCCAGCAGCTTGGCTCTAGCGGGAGCTTTTTACGAGCAGTACTTC
CDR3 protein: CASSLALAGAFYEQYF

V gene: TRBV20-1
D gene: TRBD2
clone size: few
J gene: TRBJ2-3
CDR3 DNA: TGCAGTGCTAGTCTAGCGGGAGCCCCGGATACGCAGTATTTT
CDR3 protein: CSASLAGAPDTQYF

V gene: TRBV3-1/TRBV3-2
D gene: -
clone size: -
J gene: TRBJ1-1
CDR3 DNA: TGTGCCAGCAGCCCGCAGGGCGGTAGTGGTGAAGCTTTCTTT
CDR3 protein: CASSPQGGSGEAFF

V gene: TRBV29-1
D gene: -
clone size: -
J gene: TRBJ2-2
CDR3 DNA: TGCAGCGTTGGGACCGGGACTGGGGACACCGGGGAGCTGTTTTTT
CDR3 protein: CSVGTGTGDTGELFF

V gene: TRBV5-6
D gene: -
clone size: -
J gene: TRBJ1-6
CDR3 DNA: TGTGCCAGCAGCTTGGGCGTCTTTGCGGGCAGCTCCTATAATTCACCCCTCCACTTT
CDR3 protein: CASSLGVFAGSSYNSPLHF

V gene: TRBV11-3
D gene: -
clone size: -
J gene: TRBJ1-1
CDR3 DNA: TGTGCCAGCAGCCAACGGTGGAACACTGAAGCTTTCTTT
CDR3 protein: CASSQRWNTEAFF

V gene: TRBV5-1
D gene: TRBD1
clone size: -
J gene: TRBJ2-1
CDR3 DNA: TGCGCCAGCAGCTGGGGACAGGGGGCGGGCAATGAGCAGTTCTTC
CDR3 protein: CASSWGQGAGNEQFF

V gene: TRBV7-2
D gene: -
clone size: -
J gene: TRBJ1-3
CDR3 DNA: TGTGCCAGCAGCTTAGCCAGGGGAGGAAACACCATATATTTT
CDR3 protein: CASSLARGGNTIYF

V gene: TRBV10-3
D gene: -
clone size: -
J gene: TRBJ1-3
CDR3 DNA: TGTGCCATCGGATCTTGGGGGGGTGCTGGAAACACCATATATTTT
CDR3 protein: CAIGSWGGAGNTIYF

V gene: TRBV7-2
D gene: -
clone size: once
J gene: TRBJ2-7
CDR3 DNA: TGTGCCAGCAGCTTGACAGGAAATCGGGAAGGGGCCTACGAGCAGTACTTC
CDR3 protein: CASSLTGNREGAYEQYF

V gene: TRBV3-1/TRBV3-2
D gene: -
clone size: -
J gene: TRBJ1-1
CDR3 DNA: TGTGCCAGCAGCCAACAAAGCCAGGCTGAAGCTTTCTTT
CDR3 protein: CASSQQSQAEAFF

V gene: TRBV3-1/TRBV3-2
D gene: -
clone size: few
J gene: TRBJ1-2
CDR3 DNA: TGTGCCAGCAGCCAAGATCGTTATGGCTACACCTTC
CDR3 protein: CASSQDRYGYTF

V gene: TRBV29-1
D gene: -
clone size: few
J gene: TRBJ2-3
CDR3 DNA: TGCAGCGTTGCAGCGGGTGCTAGCACAGATACGCAGTATTTT
CDR3 protein: CSVAAGASTDTQYF

V gene: TRBV7-3
D gene: TRBD2
clone size: -
J gene: TRBJ2-1
CDR3 DNA: TGTGCCAGCAGCTTAGCTCCGGGACTAGCGGGGTACAATGAGCAGTTCTTC
CDR3 protein: CASSLAPGLAGYNEQFF